The rows below give T cell receptor beta chains drawn from one sample of a study of PD-1 blockade in mismatch repair-deficient tumors. Measured with immunoSEQ multiplex PCR; TCRdb has only the in-frame clones, and not every one. Here the sample spans over 60,000 clones, about 87% being singletons. Sequencing used peripheral blood, obtained 52 weeks after starting pembrolizumab. Every receptor here comes from an adult with mismatch repair-deficient cancer. CDR3s include the opening cysteine and the closing phenylalanine or tryptophan. The D gene is left open where the match is weak. A row's size may be missing; if present it is once, few, many or a size class.

V gene: TRBV21-1
D gene: .
J gene: TRBJ2-5
CDR3 length: 15
clone size: .
CDR3 DNA: TGTGCCAGCAGCCCAAGGGGGCCCCCGGAGTGTACCCAGTACTTC
CDR3 protein: CASSPRGPPECTQYF

V gene: TRBV7-9
D gene: TRBD2
J gene: TRBJ2-3
CDR3 length: 16
clone size: .
CDR3 DNA: TGTGCCAGCAGCTTAGCGGGGACTAGCGGGGCAGATACGCAGTATTTT
CDR3 protein: CASSLAGTSGADTQYF

V gene: TRBV7-8
D gene: TRBD1
J gene: TRBJ2-7
CDR3 length: 14
clone size: .
CDR3 DNA: TGTGCCAGCAGCTATACCGGACAGGGCTACGAGCAGTACTTC
CDR3 protein: CASSYTGQGYEQYF

V gene: TRBV5-1
D gene: .
J gene: TRBJ1-2
CDR3 length: 13
clone size: .
CDR3 DNA: TGCGCCAGCAGCTTGGAAGTTTCCTATGGCTACACCTTC
CDR3 protein: CASSLEVSYGYTF

V gene: TRBV7-2
D gene: .
J gene: TRBJ2-5
CDR3 length: 13
clone size: .
CDR3 DNA: TGTGCCAGCAGTGAGACAGTTGGAGAGACCCAGTACTTC
CDR3 protein: CASSETVGETQYF

V gene: TRBV2
D gene: .
J gene: TRBJ2-7
CDR3 length: 14
clone size: once
CDR3 DNA: TGTGCCAGCACCTTCCGTAGCGCTCCCTACGAGCAGTACTTC
CDR3 protein: CASTFRSAPYEQYF

V gene: TRBV6-1
D gene: .
J gene: TRBJ2-3
CDR3 length: 16
clone size: .
CDR3 DNA: TGTGCCAGCAGTGAATGGGTCTCTCGATACACAGATACGCAGTATTTT
CDR3 protein: CASSEWVSRYTDTQYF

V gene: TRBV12-5
D gene: .
J gene: TRBJ2-1
CDR3 length: 14
clone size: few
CDR3 DNA: TGTGCTAGTGGTTTTTCCCTAGAACCCCATGAGCAGTTCTTC
CDR3 protein: CASGFSLEPHEQFF

V gene: TRBV19
D gene: .
J gene: TRBJ1-2
CDR3 length: 13
clone size: .
CDR3 DNA: TGTGCCAGTAATAATCGGGACAACTATGGCTACACCTTC
CDR3 protein: CASNNRDNYGYTF

V gene: TRBV27
D gene: .
J gene: TRBJ1-1
CDR3 length: 13
clone size: .
CDR3 DNA: TGTGCCAGCAGTATAGGTCGTCGGGCTGAAGCTTTCTTT
CDR3 protein: CASSIGRRAEAFF

V gene: TRBV7-9
D gene: .
J gene: TRBJ2-1
CDR3 length: 16
clone size: .
CDR3 DNA: TGTGCCAGCAGCTTAGTTATCGGGGGGCAGAACAATGAGCAGTTCTTC
CDR3 protein: CASSLVIGGQNNEQFF

V gene: TRBV6-5
D gene: .
J gene: TRBJ2-3
CDR3 length: 14
clone size: .
CDR3 DNA: TGTGCCAGCAGTTACTCGATAGGTGTAGATACGCAGTATTTT
CDR3 protein: CASSYSIGVDTQYF

V gene: TRBV4-1
D gene: .
J gene: TRBJ2-7
CDR3 length: 13
clone size: .
CDR3 DNA: TGCGCCAGCAGCCAAGGGACTAACTACGAGCAGTACTTC
CDR3 protein: CASSQGTNYEQYF

V gene: TRBV5-1
D gene: .
J gene: TRBJ2-7
CDR3 length: 13
clone size: .
CDR3 DNA: TGCGCCAGCAGCTTGAGCAGGAGCTACGAGCAGTACTTC
CDR3 protein: CASSLSRSYEQYF

V gene: TRBV11-3
D gene: .
J gene: TRBJ2-2
CDR3 length: 16
clone size: .
CDR3 DNA: TGTGCCAGCACCCGAACCCAGATAACGGCAACCGGGGAGCTGTTTTTT
CDR3 protein: CASTRTQITATGELFF

V gene: TRBV9
D gene: .
J gene: TRBJ2-1
CDR3 length: 15
clone size: once
CDR3 DNA: TGTGCCAGCAGCGTAGTTAGCGGAGGATACAATGAGCAGTTCTTC
CDR3 protein: CASSVVSGGYNEQFF

V gene: TRBV27
D gene: .
J gene: TRBJ2-3
CDR3 length: 15
clone size: .
CDR3 DNA: TGTGCCAGCAGACAGGGGAGGGGTGGCACAGATACGCAGTATTTT
CDR3 protein: CASRQGRGGTDTQYF

V gene: TRBV19
D gene: .
J gene: TRBJ1-5
CDR3 length: 14
clone size: .
CDR3 DNA: TGTGCCAGTAGTTATGTCGGGTTAGATCAGCCCCAGCATTTT
CDR3 protein: CASSYVGLDQPQHF

V gene: TRBV6-1
D gene: .
J gene: TRBJ2-7
CDR3 length: 16
clone size: .
CDR3 DNA: TGTGCCAGCAGTGCACTTCAGAGATGGAGGACCTACGAGCAGTACTTC
CDR3 protein: CASSALQRWRTYEQYF

V gene: TRBV30
D gene: TRBD2
J gene: TRBJ2-7
CDR3 length: 16
clone size: few
CDR3 DNA: TGTGCCTGGAGTCCTCCTGGACTAGCGGGCGTGGACGAGCAGTACTTC
CDR3 protein: CAWSPPGLAGVDEQYF

V gene: TRBV7-3
D gene: .
J gene: TRBJ2-2
CDR3 length: 15
clone size: once
CDR3 DNA: TGTGCCAGCAGCGAAGGTGACACCCTCACCGGGGAGCTGTTTTTT
CDR3 protein: CASSEGDTLTGELFF

V gene: TRBV19
D gene: .
J gene: TRBJ2-5
CDR3 length: 12
clone size: .
CDR3 DNA: TGTGCCAGTAGTATAGGGCAGGGGACCCAGTACTTC
CDR3 protein: CASSIGQGTQYF

V gene: TRBV6-6
D gene: .
J gene: TRBJ2-7
CDR3 length: 14
clone size: .
CDR3 DNA: TGTGCCAGCAGCAACCCAGAGGGTACCTACGAGCAGTACTTC
CDR3 protein: CASSNPEGTYEQYF